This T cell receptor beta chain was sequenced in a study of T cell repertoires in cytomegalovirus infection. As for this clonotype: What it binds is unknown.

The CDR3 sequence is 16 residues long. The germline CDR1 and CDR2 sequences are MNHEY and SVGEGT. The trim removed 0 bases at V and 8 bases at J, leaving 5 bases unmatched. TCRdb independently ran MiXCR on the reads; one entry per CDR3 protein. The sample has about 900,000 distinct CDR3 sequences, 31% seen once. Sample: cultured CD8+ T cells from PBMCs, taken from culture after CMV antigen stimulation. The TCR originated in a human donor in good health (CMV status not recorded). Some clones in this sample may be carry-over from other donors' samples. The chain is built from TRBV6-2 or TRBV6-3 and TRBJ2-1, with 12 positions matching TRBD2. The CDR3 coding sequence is TGTGCCAGCAGTTACTCGCCTAGCGGGGGGGCGGATGAGCAGTTCTTC. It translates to CASSYSPSGGADEQFF.